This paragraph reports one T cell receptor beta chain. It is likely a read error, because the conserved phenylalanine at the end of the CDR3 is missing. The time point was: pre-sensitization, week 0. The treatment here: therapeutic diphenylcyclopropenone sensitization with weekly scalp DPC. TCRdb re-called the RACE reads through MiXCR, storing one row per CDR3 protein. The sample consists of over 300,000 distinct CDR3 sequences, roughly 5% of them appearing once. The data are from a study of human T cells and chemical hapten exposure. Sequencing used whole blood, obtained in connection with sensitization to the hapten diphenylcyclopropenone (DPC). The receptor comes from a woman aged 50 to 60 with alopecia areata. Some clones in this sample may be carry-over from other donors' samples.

The CDR3 is CASSRLGRTYEQYS. CDR3 nucleotides: TGTGCCAGCAGTCGACTGGGACGGACATACGAGCAGTACTCC. This rearrangement joins TRBV28 to TRBJ2-7; D tentatively reads TRBD1 or TRBD2 (5 bases each). The germline CDR1 and CDR2 sequences are MDHEN and SYDVKM. This CDR3 is 14 amino acids long. V lost 5 bases and J 4 bases, leaving 15 bases between the germline ends.